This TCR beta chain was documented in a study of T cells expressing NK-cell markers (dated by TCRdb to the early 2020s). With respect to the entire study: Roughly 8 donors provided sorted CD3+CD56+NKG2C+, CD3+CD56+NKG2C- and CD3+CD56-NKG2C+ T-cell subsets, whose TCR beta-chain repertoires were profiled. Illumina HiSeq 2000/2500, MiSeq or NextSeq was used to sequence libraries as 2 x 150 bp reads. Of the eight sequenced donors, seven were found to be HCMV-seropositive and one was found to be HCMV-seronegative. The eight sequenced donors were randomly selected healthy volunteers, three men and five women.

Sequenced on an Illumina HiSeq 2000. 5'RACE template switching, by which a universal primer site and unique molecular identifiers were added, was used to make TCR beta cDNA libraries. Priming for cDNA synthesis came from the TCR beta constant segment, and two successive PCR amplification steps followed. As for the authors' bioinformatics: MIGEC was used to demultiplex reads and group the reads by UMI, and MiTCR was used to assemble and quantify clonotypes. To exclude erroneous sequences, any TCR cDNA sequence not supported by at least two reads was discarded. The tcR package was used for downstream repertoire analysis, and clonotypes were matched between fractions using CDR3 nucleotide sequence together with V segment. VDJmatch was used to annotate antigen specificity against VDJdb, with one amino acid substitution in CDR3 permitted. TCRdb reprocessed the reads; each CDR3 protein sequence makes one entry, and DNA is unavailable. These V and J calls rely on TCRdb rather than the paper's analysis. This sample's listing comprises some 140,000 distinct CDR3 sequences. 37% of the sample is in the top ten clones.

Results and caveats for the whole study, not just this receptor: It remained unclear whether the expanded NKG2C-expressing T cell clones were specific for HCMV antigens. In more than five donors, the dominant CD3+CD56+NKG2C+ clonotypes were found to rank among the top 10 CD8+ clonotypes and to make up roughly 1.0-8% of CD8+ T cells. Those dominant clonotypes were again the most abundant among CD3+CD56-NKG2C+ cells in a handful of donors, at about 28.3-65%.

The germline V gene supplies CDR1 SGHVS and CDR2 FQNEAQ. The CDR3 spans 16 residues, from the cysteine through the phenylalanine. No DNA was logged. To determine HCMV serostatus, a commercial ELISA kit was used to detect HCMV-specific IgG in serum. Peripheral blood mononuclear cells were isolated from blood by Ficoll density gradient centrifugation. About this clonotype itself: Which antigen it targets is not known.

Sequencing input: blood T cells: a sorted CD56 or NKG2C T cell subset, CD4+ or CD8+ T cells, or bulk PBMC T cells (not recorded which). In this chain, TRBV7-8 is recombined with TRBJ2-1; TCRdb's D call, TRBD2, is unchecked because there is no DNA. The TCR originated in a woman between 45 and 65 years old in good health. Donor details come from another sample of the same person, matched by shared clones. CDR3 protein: CASSPPGTRVYNEQFF.